This T cell receptor (beta chain) is from a study of spatial heterogeneity in lung cancer. The CDR3 covers 12 residues. Germline CDR1 is MNHNS and CDR2 is SASEGT. Every TCR cDNA molecule bore its own unique molecular identifier. A single record per CDR3 protein comes from TCRdb applying MiXCR to the 5' RACE reads. The repertoire holds roughly 72,000 distinct CDR3 sequences, with around 9.3% as singletons. Time point here: blood at routine non-recurrence follow-up after resection. This TCR was recovered from a female donor with early-stage non-small cell lung cancer. Sequencing was performed on PBMCs, taken at follow-up. V gene TRBV6-1 combines with J gene TRBJ2-2, with D perhaps TRBD2 (6 bases). Here the CDR3 DNA reads TGTGCAGGAGGGGCCTACACCGGGGAGCTGTTTTTT. Translation gives CAGGAYTGELFF.